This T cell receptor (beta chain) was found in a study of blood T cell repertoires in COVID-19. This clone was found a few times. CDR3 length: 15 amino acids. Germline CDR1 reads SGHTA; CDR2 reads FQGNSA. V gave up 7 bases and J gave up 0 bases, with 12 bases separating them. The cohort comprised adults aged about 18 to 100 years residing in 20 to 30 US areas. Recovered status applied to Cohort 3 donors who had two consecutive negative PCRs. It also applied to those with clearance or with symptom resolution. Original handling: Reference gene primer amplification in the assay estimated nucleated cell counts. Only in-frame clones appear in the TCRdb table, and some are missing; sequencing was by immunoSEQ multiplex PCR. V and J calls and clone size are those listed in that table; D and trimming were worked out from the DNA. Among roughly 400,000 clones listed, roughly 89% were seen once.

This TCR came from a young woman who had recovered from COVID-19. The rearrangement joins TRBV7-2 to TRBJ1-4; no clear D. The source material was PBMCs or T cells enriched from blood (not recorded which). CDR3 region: CASTSGRATNEKLFF. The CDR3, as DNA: TGTGCCAGCACCTCCGGTCGGGCAACTAATGAAAAACTGTTTTTT.